These 16 T cell receptor beta chains were sequenced from one sample in a study of blood T cell repertoires in COVID-19. The repertoire was sequenced with immunoSEQ multiplex PCR; TCRdb's copy has only in-frame clones and lacks some. The sample holds 20,000 to 25,000 clones, 80% to 90% seen once. Material for sequencing was peripheral blood. The receptors derive from a man between 45 and 60 years old with active COVID-19.

The chain employs TRBV5-5 and TRBJ2-7; tentative D call: TRBD1 (6 bases). V lost 2 bases and J lost 6, with 15 bases in between. The CDR3 is 14 amino acids. Germline V gene lookup returns CDR1 SGHKS and CDR2 YYEKEE (reference sequence). CDR3 in DNA: TGTGCCAGCAGCTTCACCGGGACACTGGGCGAGCAGTACTTC. Protein sequence: CASSFTGTLGEQYF. Variable domain in full (rest from reference TRBV5-5 and TRBJ2-7): DAGVTQSPTHLIKTRGQQVTLRCSPISGHKSVSWYQQVLGQGPQFIFQYYEKEERGRGNFPDRFSARQFPNYSSELNVNALLLGDSALYLCASSFTGTLGEQYFGPGTRLTVT.

This rearrangement joins TRBV7-9 to TRBJ1-1; 9 positions match TRBD1. The CDR3 extends over 14 amino acids. Germline CDR1 reads SEHNR; CDR2 reads FQNEAQ (reference sequence). Trimming removed 5 bases from V and 1 base from J; junction bases left unmatched: 2. The CDR3 DNA reads TGTGCCAGCAGCCCGGGACAGGGGAACACTGAAGCTTTCTTT. Its translation: CASSPGQGNTEAFF.

The J gene is TRBJ2-7, the V gene TRBV7-2; the match to TRBD2 covers 8 bases. Germline V gene lookup returns CDR1 SGHTA and CDR2 FQGNSA. CDR3 length equals 16 residues. V shed 5 bases and J 3 bases; nucleotides not matched to a gene: 12. CDR3 in DNA: TGTGCCAGCAGCCCGGGTATTTCTAGCGGGCGCTACGAGCAGTACTTC. Translated, it gives CASSPGISSGRYEQYF.

The chain carries TRBV29-1 and TRBJ2-1, with a tentative D call TRBD1 (6 bases). The CDR3 contains 14 residues. Trimming removed 1 base at V and 9 bases at J, with 16 bases between. Looked up from germline, CDR1 is SQVTM and CDR2 is ANQGSEA. The CDR3 coding sequence is TGCAGCGTTGAAGTGGGGAGCAAAGGGGGTGAGCAGTTCTTC. Its protein is CSVEVGSKGGEQFF.

The chain combines TRBV14 with TRBJ2-7; possible D gene TRBD2, 5 bases. This CDR3 has 13 residues. Looked up from germline, CDR1 is SGHDN and CDR2 is FVKESK. Trimming removed 5 bases at V and 2 bases at J, with 10 bases between. CDR3 DNA sequence: TGTGCCAGCAGCTTAGGACTGGCCTACGAGCAGTACTTC. The encoded protein is CASSLGLAYEQYF.

The chain couples TRBV15 to TRBJ1-6; 9 bases are a match to TRBD1. V dropped 1 base and J dropped 9; count of bases not matched to a gene: 4. This CDR3 has 15 residues. Per germline, CDR1 LNHNV and CDR2 YYDKDF (reference sequence). The CDR3 loop is CATSRAGQGASPLHF. The CDR3 bases are TGTGCCACCAGCAGAGCGGGACAGGGTGCTTCACCCCTCCACTTT.

The chain uses TRBV11-2 and TRBJ1-2; D not certain. CDR1 and CDR2 (germline): SGHAT, FQNNGV. With 2 bases removed from V and 0 bases from J, the gap between germline ends came to 16 bases. The CDR3 runs 17 residues. The CDR3 region is CASSLLYRRLANYGYTF. CDR3 coding DNA: TGTGCCAGCAGCTTACTTTATAGGCGCCTAGCTAACTATGGCTACACCTTC.

There are a few counts of this clone. The chain combines TRBV29-1 with TRBJ1-2; D remains ambiguous. CDR1 SQVTM and CDR2 ANQGSEA come from the germline V gene. The CDR3 loop spans 13 amino acids. Trimming pared 2 bases from V and 4 bases from J, leaving 11 bases between. In DNA, the CDR3 is TGCAGCGTTGAAAATACAGAGAGCTATGGCTACACCTTC. Translating it yields CSVENTESYGYTF.

This clone occurred a few times. V is TRBV27 and J is TRBJ2-7; 7 nucleotides agree with TRBD2. CDR1 is MNHEY, CDR2 SMNVEV, per germline (reference sequence). This CDR3 comprises 17 residues. The J segment lost 5 bases and the V segment lost 4 bases, leaving 17 bases of the junction unmatched. The CDR3 nucleotides read TGTGCCAGCAGTTCCCCGAGGATGGGGGAGGGACTCCACGAGCAGTACTTC. Translating it yields CASSSPRMGEGLHEQYF.

The chain uses TRBV7-9 and TRBJ2-5; perhaps TRBD2 as D (6 bases). The CDR3 loop spans 16 amino acids. Germline CDR1 is SEHNR and CDR2 is FQNEAQ (reference sequence). The V and J ends lost 2 bases and 2 bases respectively, with 15 bases between them. The CDR3 DNA is TGTGCCAGCAGCTTAAGGCGGGGACCCCAACAAGAGACCCAGTACTTC. Encoded protein: CASSLRRGPQQETQYF.

The V call is TRBV5-1, the J call TRBJ2-5; possible D gene TRBD1, 5 bases. The CDR3 has 15 amino acids. V lost 4 bases and J 5 bases, leaving 18 bases between the germline ends. The germline V gene encodes CDR1 SGHRS and CDR2 YFSETQ. The CDR3 nucleotides are TGCGCCAGCAGCCTCCAGGGTGGCCTACGGGAGACCCAGTACTTC. Translation: CASSLQGGLRETQYF.

This sequence joins TRBV9 and TRBJ2-3; a weak D match, TRBD2 (7 bases). The CDR3 totals 16 residues. Germline lookup yields CDR1 SGDLS and CDR2 YYNGEE. Trimming left V 3 bases short and J 1 base short, with 15 bases between. CDR3 DNA: TGTGCCAGCAGCGGAAGAGGGGGGGGTGGCACAGATACGCAGTATTTT. The encoded protein is CASSGRGGGGTDTQYF.

The chain links TRBV5-5 to TRBJ2-2, with D hard to call. In germline, CDR1 is SGHKS, CDR2 YYEKEE (reference sequence). V lost 4 bases and J lost 3, with 16 bases in between. The CDR3 is 16 residues long. The CDR3 here is CASSAVYRRDTGELFF. CDR3 bases: TGTGCCAGCAGCGCGGTCTATCGGAGAGACACCGGGGAGCTGTTTTTT.

In this sample, this clone turned up once. CDR3 sequence (DNA): TGTGCCAGCACAGACAGGGGCCAAAACTCCTACAATGAGCAGTTCTTC. This codes for CASTDRGQNSYNEQFF. The chain couples TRBV27 to TRBJ2-1; 8 bases agree with TRBD1. J gave up 0 bases and V 7 bases, and 8 bases lay outside the gene matches. In germline, CDR1 is MNHEY, CDR2 SMNVEV (reference sequence). There are 16 residues in the CDR3.

The chain is built from TRBV5-1 and TRBJ1-2, with a weak D call TRBD1 (5 bases). The CDR3 is made up of 15 amino acids. Trimming removed 3 bases at V and 3 bases at J, with 15 bases between. Germline V gives CDR1 SGHRS, CDR2 YFSETQ. In DNA form, the CDR3 reads TGCGCCAGCAGCTGGGGGGGGTCGCCAGACTATGGCTACACCTTC. Protein: CASSWGGSPDYGYTF.

V and J are TRBV5-1 and TRBJ2-3, with 9 bases matching TRBD2. The CDR3 totals 16 residues. V shed 1 base and J 2 bases; nucleotides not matched to a gene: 5. Per the germline V gene, CDR1 is SGHRS and CDR2 is YFSETQ. The CDR3 nucleotides are TGCGCCAGCAGCTTGAGTAGCGGGGGCAACACAGATACGCAGTATTTT. Protein product: CASSLSSGGNTDTQYF. Complete variable domain (other parts from reference TRBV5-1 and TRBJ2-3): KAGVTQTPRYLIKTRGQQVTLSCSPISGHRSVSWYQQTPGQGLQFLFEYFSETQRNKGNFPGRFSGRQFSNSRSEMNVSTLELGDSALYLCASSLSSGGNTDTQYFGPGTRLTVL.